This TCR beta chain came from a study of T cell responses to AZD1222 COVID-19 vaccine. Findings of the study overall: Most donors were white British and more were female, and clonal diversity was possibly underestimated. The study sampled repertoires only after the peak T cell response.

As regards this clone: Its specificity is not known.

Method: immunoSEQ multiplex PCR; TCRdb's copy keeps in-frame clones and lacks some. In the table there are more than 100,000 clones, over 85% of which are singletons. V gave up 3 bases and J gave up 3 bases, with 3 bases separating them. The CDR3 contains 11 residues. CDR1 is LNHDA and CDR2 is SQIVND in the germline V gene (reference sequence). This sequence joins TRBV19 and TRBJ2-7; D remains ambiguous. The sequences come from peripheral blood, collected on day 0 of AZD1222 vaccination. The source is an adult in good health. Here the CDR3 DNA reads TGTGCCAGTAGTATCGGCTACGAGCAGTACTTC. This codes for CASSIGYEQYF.